This paragraph covers one TCR beta chain sequence. The antigen it binds to is not known. Base-call qualities are not available, and no considerably larger clone is one nucleotide away. Counted from cysteine to phenylalanine, this CDR3 has 16 amino acids. Just the 48-base CDR3 DNA is kept, in frame starting at base 1. CDR1 and CDR2, looked up from the germline V gene, are SGHTS and YDEGEE. The V end loses 3 bases and the J end loses 0 bases, and a stretch of 15 bases separates them. This specimen belongs to a study of blood T cell repertoires in COVID-19 (dated by TCRdb to 2019 to 2021). Turning to the overall study: Samples from collaborators originated in the United States, Italy and Spain and spanned both the acute and convalescent phases of COVID-19. Where available, HLA class I and class II types were taken from metadata supplied by the sample provider and were not determined by assay-based typing. The prospective study material was composed of cDNA or gDNA derived from T cells, B-cell-depleted T cells, or PBMCs. The dataset comprised deeply sampled blood TCRbeta repertoires from subjects exposed to, actively infected with, or recovered from COVID-19. Samples came from the ongoing ImmuneRACE study (first 160 participants) plus 1,254 subjects from 6 global collaborators. Nearly every sample came with metadata listing a de-identified subject ID, COVID-19 status, age in years and sex. A freely available public database, intended as a resource for researchers studying the immune response to SARS-CoV-2, is where the repertoires were released. On the study overall, not on this receptor specifically: Clinical and demographic metadata were provided uncurated, with the amount varying by source and participant.

Collaborating institutions collected whole blood in K2EDTA tubes following their own protocols. For TCRbeta analysis, collaborators shipped samples in one of three forms: frozen whole blood, isolated PBMCs, or DNA extracted from either of those sample types. TCRbeta CDR3 regions were amplified from genomic DNA by means of the immunoSEQ Assay, a bias-controlled multiplex PCR. The original methods were these. Within the assay, amplification of reference gene primers was used to estimate how many nucleated cells each sample contained. Sequence reads were collapsed and filtered to measure the absolute abundance of every unique TCRbeta CDR3 rearrangement. Productive Simpson clonality was computed per sample as the square root of Simpson's diversity index over productive rearrangements. TCRdb limited this immuneACCESS table to in-frame rearrangements with V and J called. A share of clones is missing; checked studies link under half to unresolved V genes, and the rest is unexplained. The V and J calls and clone size come from that table; D and trimming were worked out from the DNA. In all, the sample holds fewer than 250,000 clones, and around 84% of those were seen once. Clones ranked in the top ten supply about 20% of the sample.

The origin of this receptor is a man between 25 and 39 years old with active or convalescent COVID-19. Specimen: peripheral blood. Recombination linked TRBV5-8 to TRBJ1-1, with an unclear D gene assignment. CDR3 protein: CASSYQPSLMNTEAFF. The sequenced DNA: TGTGCCAGCAGCTACCAGCCTAGTTTGATGAACACTGAAGCTTTCTTT.